These 30 T cell receptor beta chains were sequenced from one sample in a study of blood T cell repertoires in COVID-19. Clones were sequenced by immunoSEQ multiplex PCR, and TCRdb holds only the in-frame ones, with some missing. The sample carries approximately 430,000 clones, roughly 90% recorded once. Sequenced: peripheral blood. All receptors derive from a woman aged 25 to 39 with active or convalescent COVID-19.

The chain joins TRBV7-2 to TRBJ2-1, with TRBD2 identical over 10 bases. Germline V gene lookup returns CDR1 SGHTA and CDR2 FQGNSA. Losses at the gene ends were 5 bases for V and 4 bases for J; bases not matched to a gene: 5. CDR3 length equals 15 residues. CDR3 sequence: CASSLTSGVYNEQFF. The CDR3 nucleotides are TGTGCCAGCAGCCTCACTAGCGGGGTTTACAATGAGCAGTTCTTC.

The chain carries TRBV23-1 and TRBJ1-2, with D possibly matching TRBD1 (5 bases). TRBV23-1 carries the ORF label, with uncertain function. V shed 6 bases and J shed 0 bases, with 17 bases lying between them. CDR3 size: 16 residues. CDR3 DNA: TGCGCCAGCAGCCGTTGGACACAAGAAGCTAACTATGGCTACACCTTC. Translation: CASSRWTQEANYGYTF.

The V call is TRBV7-9, the J call TRBJ1-1; D is ambiguous. The CDR3 totals 14 residues. The ends were cut back, 5 bases at V and 3 bases at J, with 13 bases in the middle. The V gene's germline CDR1 is SEHNR and CDR2 FQNEAQ (reference sequence). The CDR3 sequence is CASSLGEAYTEAFF. The CDR3 nucleotides are TGTGCCAGCAGCCTCGGGGAAGCGTACACTGAAGCTTTCTTT.

V is TRBV25-1 and J is TRBJ2-3, with D perhaps TRBD2 (5 bases). Germline lookup yields CDR1 MGHDK and CDR2 SYGVNS. The CDR3 is made up of 16 amino acids. Trimming removed 5 bases from V and 2 bases from J, with 17 bases in between. This chain's CDR3 is CASSPNPGSVTDTQYF. CDR3 DNA sequence: TGTGCCAGCAGTCCCAACCCGGGGAGTGTCACAGATACGCAGTATTTT.

The chain joins TRBV5-6 to TRBJ2-1; TRBD1 agrees at 7 bases. Germline CDR1 and CDR2: SGHDT and YYEEEE. CDR3 size: 15 residues. V lost 0 bases and J lost 2; bases outside the gene matches: 2. CDR3: CASSLVGGPYNEQFF. CDR3 DNA: TGTGCCAGCAGCTTGGTAGGGGGCCCCTACAATGAGCAGTTCTTC. Looking up the rest from reference TRBV5-6 and TRBJ2-1 gives the full variable domain: DAGVTQSPTHLIKTRGQQVTLRCSPKSGHDTVSWYQQALGQGPQFIFQYYEEEERQRGNFPDRFSGHQFPNYSSELNVNALLLGDSALYLCASSLVGGPYNEQFFGPGTRLTVL.

This chain uses TRBV3-1 (or the pseudogene TRBV3-2) with TRBJ2-1; 10 nucleotides agree with TRBD2. This CDR3 is 14 amino acids long. In germline, CDR1 is LGHDT, CDR2 YNNKEL (reference sequence). The J segment lost 4 bases and the V segment lost 4 bases, leaving 1 base of the junction unmatched. CDR3 DNA: TGTGCCAGCAGCCGTAGCGGGGGGTACAATGAGCAGTTCTTC. Translated, it gives CASSRSGGYNEQFF.

This clone was counted a few times. This sequence joins TRBV7-9 and TRBJ2-3, with a weak D call TRBD1 (5 bases). Germline CDR1 and CDR2: SEHNR and FQNEAQ (reference sequence). Trimming removed 5 bases at V and 5 bases at J, with 14 bases between. This CDR3 has 14 residues. DNA for the CDR3: TGTGCCAGCAGCCCGCAGGGTGTAGGAGATACGCAGTATTTT. Protein product: CASSPQGVGDTQYF.

The chain has TRBV6-6 and TRBJ1-5; 7 nucleotides line up with TRBD1. The length of the CDR3 is 13 residues. Unmatched junction bases numbered 3, after V lost 4 bases and J lost 6 bases. Germline CDR1 reads MNHNY; CDR2 reads SVGAGI (reference sequence). This CDR3 reads CASSSGDSQPQHF. In DNA form, the CDR3 reads TGTGCCAGCAGTTCCGGGGACAGTCAGCCCCAGCATTTT.

This clone turned up a few times. Here the CDR3 DNA reads TGTGCCAGCTCACCACTAAGGGACAGAACCGAAGAGCAGTACTTC. Amino acid sequence: CASSPLRDRTEEQYF. The chain combines TRBV18 with TRBJ2-7; 7 bases agree with TRBD1. After removal of 1 base from V and 7 bases from J, the junction contained 10 bases not matched to a gene. The CDR3 is made up of 15 amino acids. CDR1 KGHSH and CDR2 LQKENI come from the germline V gene.

The chain has TRBV11-2 and TRBJ2-1; TRBD2 is a possible D gene (7 bases). Trimming shortened V by 5 bases and J by 8 bases, and 19 bases separated the two germline ends. Germline CDR1 and CDR2: SGHAT and FQNNGV. The CDR3 sequence is 15 residues long. The CDR3 coding sequence is TGTGCCAGCAGCCCCTTGCGGGGGCCGTTGGATGAGCAGTTCTTC. Its protein product is CASSPLRGPLDEQFF.

This chain connects TRBV4-1 to TRBJ2-5; 12 nucleotides agree with TRBD2. This CDR3 has 20 residues. V shed 1 base and J 4 bases; nucleotides not matched to a gene: 16. Per germline, CDR1 MGHRA and CDR2 YSYEKL. The CDR3: CASSQGEGLAGLSQGETQYF. The CDR3, as DNA: TGCGCCAGCAGCCAAGGCGAGGGACTAGCGGGTCTCTCGCAAGGAGAGACCCAGTACTTC.

V and J are TRBV7-2 and TRBJ1-2; TRBD1 is a possible D gene (6 bases). V gave up 2 bases and J gave up 7 bases, with 11 bases separating them. This CDR3 contains 13 residues. Germline V lookup: CDR1 SGHTA, CDR2 FQGNSA. The CDR3 loop is CASSLQGWRGYTF. The CDR3, as DNA: TGTGCCAGCAGCTTACAGGGGTGGCGTGGCTACACCTTC.

This clone was counted once. V is TRBV6-1 and J is TRBJ1-3, with D tentatively TRBD1 (5 bases). The germline V gene has CDR1 MNHNS and CDR2 SASEGT. The CDR3 has 20 amino acids. The V gene lost 2 bases and the J gene lost 1 base, with 24 bases spanning the gap. The CDR3 coding sequence is TGTGCCAGCAGTGAAAAAGGGCAGGGAATATCCTTTCTATCTGGAAACACCATATATTTT. Translation: CASSEKGQGISFLSGNTIYF.

CDR3 bases: TGCGCCAGCGGCCCGGGGGTCGGAGAGACCCAGTACTTC. Translation gives CASGPGVGETQYF. The chain joins TRBV4-1 to TRBJ2-5; TRBD2 might be the D (6 bases). The germline CDR1 and CDR2 sequences are MGHRA and YSYEKL. V lost 8 bases to trimming and J lost 4 bases, with 14 bases between them. The CDR3 is 13 residues long.

The chain couples TRBV5-1 to TRBJ2-7; 7 bases agree with TRBD1. Germline V lookup: CDR1 SGHRS, CDR2 YFSETQ. V was clipped by 5 bases and J by 0 bases; unmatched bases: 5. The CDR3 loop spans 14 amino acids. The CDR3: CASSRDSNSYEQYF. The CDR3, as DNA: TGCGCCAGCAGTAGGGACAGCAACTCCTACGAGCAGTACTTC.

The chain combines TRBV18 with TRBJ2-3, with TRBD1 matching 9 bases. The V gene end was trimmed by 5 bases and the J gene end by 3 bases; junction bases not matched to a gene: 9. From germline, CDR1 is KGHSH and CDR2 LQKENI. The CDR3 contains 16 residues. This CDR3 reads CASSDLMTGGTDTQYF. CDR3 DNA sequence: TGTGCCAGCTCAGATCTTATGACAGGGGGAACAGATACGCAGTATTTT.

This clone was recorded once. The chain uses TRBV18 and TRBJ2-2; D is uncertain. Trimming cost V 0 bases and J 5 bases, with 7 bases left between them. Germline assignment: CDR1 KGHSH and CDR2 LQKENI. This CDR3 region has 14 residues. The CDR3 protein is CASSPPTVTGELFF. Here the CDR3 DNA reads TGTGCCAGCTCACCACCTACTGTAACCGGGGAGCTGTTTTTT. The complete variable domain, with remaining parts taken from reference TRBV18 and TRBJ2-2, reads NAGVMQNPRHLVRRRGQEARLRCSPMKGHSHVYWYRQLPEEGLKFMVYLQKENIIDESGMPKERFSAEFPKEGPSILRIQQVVRGDSAAYFCASSPPTVTGELFFGEGSRLTVL.

The rearrangement uses TRBV13 and TRBJ2-5; a weak D match, TRBD2 (6 bases). CDR1 PRHDT and CDR2 FYEKMQ come from the germline V gene (reference sequence). The CDR3 length is 17 residues. V was shortened by 5 bases and J by 4 bases, with 23 bases between the two germline ends. CDR3 nucleotides: TGTGCCAGCAGCACCCAGGCCGTCACCGGGGGTTCAGAGACCCAGTACTTC. It codes for CASSTQAVTGGSETQYF.

The rearrangement links TRBV2 to TRBJ2-3; 9 nucleotides match TRBD2. V gave up 7 bases and J gave up 0 bases; unmatched junction bases: 11. Germline V CDR1 and CDR2: SNHLY, FYNNEI. CDR3 length: 17 amino acids. The CDR3 region is CASIGLAWDTSTDTQYF. The CDR3 bases are TGTGCCAGCATTGGACTAGCGTGGGATACTAGCACAGATACGCAGTATTTT.

This chain uses TRBV6-5 with TRBJ1-4, with 7 bases aligning to TRBD1. CDR3 size: 15 residues. Germline loops: CDR1 MNHEY, CDR2 SVGAGI. Trimming cost V 6 bases and J 0 bases; bases outside gene matches: 4. In DNA form, the CDR3 reads TGTGCCAGCAGACTGACAGGGTCAACTAATGAAAAACTGTTTTTT. Encoded protein: CASRLTGSTNEKLFF.

In its sample, this clone was seen once. This chain uses TRBV7-9 with TRBJ2-7, with TRBD2 identical over 9 bases. CDR1 SEHNR and CDR2 FQNEAQ come from the germline V gene (reference sequence). The J segment lost 3 bases and the V segment lost 2 bases, leaving 8 bases of the junction unmatched. The CDR3 is 16 residues long. The CDR3 DNA follows: TGTGCCAGCAGCTTAAAGTTCGTTAGCGGGAGCTACGAGCAGTACTTC. This translates into CASSLKFVSGSYEQYF.

This chain links TRBV7-6 with TRBJ1-2; the D gene is possibly TRBD1 (5 bases). Trimming stripped 7 bases from V and 4 bases from J, with 22 bases between. Germline CDR1 reads SGHVS; CDR2 reads FNYEAQ. This CDR3 is built from 16 residues. This chain's CDR3 is CASTLPPTARTYGYTF. CDR3 bases: TGTGCCAGCACCCTCCCACCGACAGCTAGAACCTATGGCTACACCTTC.

DNA for the CDR3: TGCGCCAGCAGCCAAGATCGGACAACTACTAACTATGGCTACACCTTC. Protein product: CASSQDRTTTNYGYTF. This sequence joins TRBV4-1 and TRBJ1-2; TRBD1 might be the D (5 bases). The germline V gene encodes CDR1 MGHRA and CDR2 YSYEKL. The length of the CDR3 is 16 residues. Trimming removed 0 bases from V and 0 bases from J, with 11 bases in between.

The CDR3: CASSVRGVKTGELFF. The DNA of the CDR3 is TGTGCCAGCAGTGTAAGGGGTGTGAAGACCGGGGAGCTGTTTTTT. The chain uses TRBV27 and TRBJ2-2; a possible D gene is TRBD1 (5 bases). Germline CDR1 MNHEY, CDR2 SMNVEV (reference sequence). The V end lost 5 bases, the J end lost 5 bases, and 15 bases lay between the germline ends. CDR3 length: 15 amino acids.

J is TRBJ1-2 and V is TRBV18, with a weak D call TRBD1 (5 bases). The V end lost 3 bases, the J end lost 8 bases, and 16 bases lay between the germline ends. The germline V gene encodes CDR1 KGHSH and CDR2 LQKENI. This CDR3 is 14 amino acids long. CDR3 nucleotide sequence: TGTGCCAGCTCACCGTTATTAGGGGATAAGGGCTACACCTTC. Its translation: CASSPLLGDKGYTF.

This clone was seen a handful of times. This CDR3 is also generated by other DNA sequences in the sample. J is TRBJ1-5 and V is TRBV18, with 8 bases matching TRBD1. Germline values: CDR1 KGHSH, CDR2 LQKENI. The CDR3 runs 14 residues. Unmatched junction bases numbered 0, after V lost 3 bases and J lost 2 bases. CDR3: CASSPTGGNQPQHF. CDR3 bases: TGTGCCAGCTCACCGACAGGGGGCAATCAGCCCCAGCATTTT.

CDR3 in amino acids: CSVPGGEANYGYTF. The DNA for the CDR3 is TGCAGCGTGCCCGGGGGGGAAGCTAACTATGGCTACACCTTC. J is TRBJ1-2 and V is TRBV29-1, with D perhaps matching TRBD1 (5 bases). Looked up from germline, CDR1 is SQVTM and CDR2 is ANQGSEA. V shed 6 bases and J shed 0 bases, with 14 bases lying between them. This CDR3 is 14 amino acids long.

The chain combines TRBV4-1 with TRBJ1-2; TRBD1 matches at 7 bases. The ends lost 4 bases at V and 4 bases at J; junction bases unmatched: 6. The CDR3 has 14 amino acids. Germline assignment: CDR1 MGHRA and CDR2 YSYEKL. The CDR3 here is CASSPGTDLYGYTF. The CDR3 nucleotides are TGCGCCAGCAGCCCCGGGACAGACCTCTATGGCTACACCTTC.

With respect to this clone: The junction and the germline gene differ at one end; a read error may be behind it. The V and J genes are TRBV6-6 and TRBJ2-1; no clear D. CDR3 length: 14 amino acids. Per germline, CDR1 MNHNY and CDR2 SVGAGI (reference sequence). DNA for the CDR3: TGTGCCGGCAGTTACTCCGAGTACGGTAATGAGCAGTTCTTC. Encoded protein: CAGSYSEYGNEQFF.

This clone appeared once. The genes are TRBV4-1 and TRBJ1-1, with 7 bases that match TRBD1. CDR1 and CDR2 (germline): MGHRA, YSYEKL. This CDR3 comprises 15 residues. J was trimmed by 1 base and V by 6 bases; bases with no gene match: 8. CDR3 region: CASRSRGTENTEAFF. In nucleotides, the CDR3 is TGCGCCAGCAGATCAAGAGGGACAGAGAACACTGAAGCTTTCTTT.